Following are 18 T cell receptor beta chains from one sample sequenced in a study of T cells expressing NK-cell markers. TCRdb reworked the 5' RACE reads into one entry per CDR3 protein, no DNA. This repertoire includes about 370,000 distinct CDR3 sequences. The sample taken for sequencing was blood T cells: a sorted CD56 or NKG2C T cell subset, CD4+ or CD8+ T cells, or bulk PBMC T cells (not recorded which). The receptors were gathered from a woman between 50 and 59 years old in good health.

The chain recombines TRBV7-9 with TRBJ2-1; absent DNA, TCRdb's TRBD2 call cannot be checked. The CDR3 runs 18 residues. CDR1 and CDR2 (germline): SEHNR, FQNEAQ (reference sequence). The CDR3 spells CASSPTALAGGDHNEQFF. Complete variable domain (other parts from reference TRBV7-9 and TRBJ2-1): DTGVSQNPRHKITKRGQNVTFRCDPISEHNRLYWYRQTLGQGPEFLTYFQNEAQLEKSRLLSDRFSAERPKGSFSTLEIQRTEQGDSAMYLCASSPTALAGGDHNEQFFGPGTRLTVL.

The chain recombines TRBV5-1 with TRBJ1-1. Germline CDR1 reads SGHRS; CDR2 reads YFSETQ. This CDR3 has 15 amino acids. The CDR3 sequence is CASSLAVHKNTEAFF.

The rearrangement joins TRBV4-2 to TRBJ2-1. The germline V gene encodes CDR1 LGHNA and CDR2 YNFKEQ. CDR3 size: 16 residues. CDR3 residues: CASSQEGVTPYNEQFF.

The V call is TRBV13, the J call TRBJ1-2. The germline V gene encodes CDR1 PRHDT and CDR2 FYEKMQ (reference sequence). The CDR3 runs 15 residues. This CDR3 reads CASSFGVRIGYGYTF.

The chain has TRBV4-2 and TRBJ2-1; the TRBD2 assignment by TCRdb is unverifiable without DNA. Germline loops: CDR1 LGHNA, CDR2 YNFKEQ. The length of the CDR3 is 15 residues. This CDR3 is CASSPPGLAGTEQFF.

The CDR3 spells CASSLVPSGRGNNEQFF. The chain links TRBV7-8 to TRBJ2-1; TCRdb reports TRBD2, a call that lacks DNA to check it against. The CDR3 totals 17 residues. Germline CDR1 reads SGHVS; CDR2 reads FQNEAQ.

The chain couples TRBV5-4 to TRBJ2-7. The CDR3 is 15 amino acids. Germline V CDR1 and CDR2: SGHNT, YYREEE (reference sequence). The CDR3 sequence is CASSSNPGTSYEQYF.

The chain recombines TRBV7-9 with TRBJ2-2. The CDR3 covers 13 residues. In germline, CDR1 is SEHNR, CDR2 FQNEAQ (reference sequence). The CDR3 here is CASSRLATGELFF.

The chain recombines TRBV7-6 with TRBJ2-2. This CDR3 has 18 residues. Germline assignment: CDR1 SGHVS and CDR2 FNYEAQ. CDR3 region: CASSLVPIADKNTGELFF.

The chain is built from TRBV5-1 and TRBJ2-7; the TCRdb call, TRBD1, lacks DNA for checking. Germline assignment: CDR1 SGHRS and CDR2 YFSETQ. This CDR3 spans 15 amino acids. CDR3: CASSRDSRRTYEQYF.

The genes are TRBV7-9 and TRBJ1-2. The CDR3 runs to 12 residues. Germline V gene lookup returns CDR1 SEHNR and CDR2 FQNEAQ (reference sequence). The CDR3 spells CASSARTVSYTF.

This CDR3 is CASSDERETDTQYF. The rearrangement uses TRBV6-4 and TRBJ2-3; the TRBD2 assignment by TCRdb is unverifiable without DNA. Germline CDR1 MRHNA, CDR2 SNTAGT. CDR3 size: 14 residues.

The rearrangement uses TRBV19 and TRBJ2-2; as DNA is missing, the TRBD1 call by TCRdb cannot be tested. This CDR3 has 15 amino acids. In germline, CDR1 is LNHDA, CDR2 SQIVND (reference sequence). This CDR3 is CASRTGVEVAGELFF.

The chain uses TRBV20-1 and TRBJ2-1; TCRdb proposes TRBD1, but this gene call is untestable without DNA. Germline V gives CDR1 DFQATT, CDR2 SNEGSKA (reference sequence). The CDR3 consists of 13 residues. The CDR3 reads CSALRDSPLEQFF.

V is TRBV5-1 and J is TRBJ2-1. Per the germline V gene, CDR1 is SGHRS and CDR2 is YFSETQ. The CDR3 consists of 16 residues. The CDR3 sequence is CASSHHGSSSYNEQFF.

The V gene is TRBV5-1, the J gene TRBJ2-2. The CDR3 has 15 residues. Germline assignment: CDR1 SGHRS and CDR2 YFSETQ. This CDR3 reads CASSLAGPNTGELFF.

The V and J genes are TRBV5-1 and TRBJ2-1; no DNA is available, so the TRBD2 call from TCRdb remains unchecked. The CDR3 runs 16 residues. Germline lookup yields CDR1 SGHRS and CDR2 YFSETQ. The CDR3 reads CASSFGPGLATNEQFF.

The rearrangement uses TRBV29-1 and TRBJ2-1. The CDR3 has 13 residues. The V gene's germline CDR1 is SQVTM and CDR2 ANQGSEA. CDR3 sequence: CSVVPFSYNEQFF.